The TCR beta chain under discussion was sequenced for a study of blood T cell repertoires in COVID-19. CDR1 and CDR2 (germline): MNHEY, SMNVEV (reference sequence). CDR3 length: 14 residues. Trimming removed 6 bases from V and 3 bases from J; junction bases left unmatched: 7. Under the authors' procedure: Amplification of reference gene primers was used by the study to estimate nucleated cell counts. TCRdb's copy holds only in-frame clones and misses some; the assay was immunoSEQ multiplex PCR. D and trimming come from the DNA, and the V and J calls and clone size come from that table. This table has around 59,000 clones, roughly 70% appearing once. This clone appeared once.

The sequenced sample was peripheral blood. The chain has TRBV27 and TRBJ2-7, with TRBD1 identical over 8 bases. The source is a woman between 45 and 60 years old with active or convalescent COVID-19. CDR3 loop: CASSSGQVDYEQYF. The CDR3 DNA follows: TGTGCCAGCAGCTCGGGACAGGTAGACTACGAGCAGTACTTC.